These T cell receptor beta chains were read from a single sample in a study of T cells after yellow fever vaccination. TCRdb re-called the 5' RACE reads with MiXCR, one entry per CDR3 protein. This sample has a few hundred thousand distinct CDR3 sequences, with 11% found just once. The sequencing used PBMCs, collected on the day of the first yellow fever vaccination. The receptors derive from a man aged 18-30 years who received the YFV17D yellow fever vaccine. Each CDR3 is given with its conserved first and last residue. D genes are given only for firm matches. Only some rows state a clone size, as once, few, many or a class for expanded clones.

D gene,J gene,V gene,clone size,CDR3 protein,CDR3 DNA
TRBD1,TRBJ2-1,TRBV24-1,few,CATSEARQGSSGNEQFF,TGTGCCACCAGTGAAGCTCGACAGGGAAGTAGTGGCAATGAGCAGTTCTTC
TRBD2,TRBJ2-1,TRBV11-2,many,CASSLDRTSGGSYNEQFF,TGTGCCAGCAGCTTAGATCGGACTAGCGGGGGCTCCTACAATGAGCAGTTCTTC
TRBD1,TRBJ2-5,TRBV7-9,few,CASSILRQGVWETQYF,TGTGCCAGCAGCATACTTCGGCAGGGGGTTTGGGAGACCCAGTACTTC
.,TRBJ2-4,TRBV7-8,many,CASSLPRGSGAKNIQYF,TGTGCCAGCAGCCTTCCCCGGGGGAGCGGGGCCAAAAACATTCAGTACTTC
.,TRBJ1-1,TRBV6-2/TRBV6-3,.,CASSYGAKTEAFF,TGTGCCAGCAGTTACGGGGCCAAGACTGAAGCTTTCTTT
.,TRBJ2-3,TRBV4-3,.,CASSQNRAIDTQYF,TGCGCCAGCAGCCAAAACAGGGCTATAGATACGCAGTATTTT
.,TRBJ1-1,TRBV30,.,CAWSTGLLWGTEAFF,TGTGCCTGGAGCACTGGGCTGCTTTGGGGAACTGAAGCTTTCTTT
TRBD1,TRBJ2-2,TRBV4-2,few,CASSQESQGASSGELFF,TGTGCCAGCAGCCAAGAATCGCAGGGGGCTTCTTCCGGGGAGCTGTTTTTT
TRBD2,TRBJ2-1,TRBV20-1,few,CSAHPSGGGSYNEQFF,TGCAGTGCCCACCCTAGCGGGGGGGGCTCCTACAATGAGCAGTTCTTC
.,TRBJ2-1,TRBV10-3,many,CAISSLGRNEQFF,TGTGCCATCAGTAGTTTGGGTAGGAATGAGCAGTTCTTC
TRBD1,TRBJ1-1,TRBV7-2,many,CASSRTGGWNTEAFF,TGTGCCAGCAGCCGGACAGGGGGCTGGAACACTGAAGCTTTCTTT
.,TRBJ1-1,TRBV10-2,.,CASEEQAGTEAFF,TGCGCCAGCGAGGAACAGGCTGGCACTGAAGCTTTCTTT
TRBD1,TRBJ2-5,TRBV6-2/TRBV6-3,.,CASYQTGKEGETQYF,TGTGCCAGCTACCAGACAGGGAAAGAAGGAGAGACCCAGTACTTC
TRBD1,TRBJ2-6,TRBV19,few,CASNDDRAGANVLTF,TGTGCCAGTAACGATGACAGGGCTGGGGCCAACGTCCTGACTTTC
.,TRBJ2-2,TRBV11-2,.,CASSSDGRSTGELFF,TGTGCCAGCAGCTCCGACGGTCGGTCCACCGGGGAGCTGTTTTTT
.,TRBJ2-7,TRBV12-5,.,CASGSPGRGGARFNEQYF,TGTGCTAGTGGTTCGCCCGGCCGCGGCGGGGCTCGGTTTAATGAGCAGTACTTC
.,TRBJ1-1,TRBV5-5,few,CASSWSAGTEAFF,TGTGCCAGCAGCTGGTCCGCGGGCACTGAAGCTTTCTTT
TRBD2,TRBJ2-3,TRBV4-3,.,CASSQDVGLARTDTQYF,TGCGCCAGCAGCCAAGATGTCGGACTAGCCCGCACAGATACGCAGTATTTT
TRBD1,TRBJ1-1,TRBV12-3/TRBV12-4,few,CASSFLEGATEAFF,TGTGCCAGCAGTTTTCTGGAGGGGGCTACTGAAGCTTTCTTT
TRBD1,TRBJ2-7,TRBV7-8,.,CASSSNRGIYEQYF,TGTGCCAGCAGCTCCAACAGGGGAATCTACGAGCAGTACTTC
.,TRBJ2-2,TRBV5-1,.,CASSLTGTFNTGELFF,TGCGCCAGCAGCTTAACCGGGACCTTTAACACCGGGGAGCTGTTTTTT
.,TRBJ1-3,TRBV25-1,.,CASSDGQSRVTIYF,TGTGCCAGCAGTGATGGACAGTCTCGGGTCACCATATATTTT
TRBD2,TRBJ2-5,TRBV11-2,.,CASSPPASGAETQYF,TGTGCCAGCAGCCCCCCAGCTAGCGGGGCGGAGACCCAGTACTTC
.,TRBJ1-6,TRBV4-3,.,CASSQDIGGRSIGHSPLHF,TGCGCCAGCAGCCAAGATATTGGGGGAAGGAGTATCGGGCATTCACCCCTCCACTTT
.,TRBJ1-2,TRBV19,few,CASLPRIQGVGYTF,TGTGCCAGTCTTCCGAGGATCCAGGGTGTCGGCTACACCTTC
.,TRBJ1-1,TRBV7-2,few,CASSQRQAQNTEAFF,TGTGCCAGCAGCCAGAGACAGGCCCAGAACACTGAAGCTTTCTTT
TRBD1,TRBJ2-5,TRBV12-3/TRBV12-4,few,CASTWDRGETQYF,TGTGCCAGCACCTGGGACAGGGGAGAGACCCAGTACTTC
TRBD1,TRBJ2-2,TRBV7-6,few,CATRDRGDSNTGELFF,TGTGCCACCCGGGACAGGGGCGATTCGAACACCGGGGAGCTGTTTTTT
TRBD1,TRBJ1-1,TRBV5-1,few,CASSSGPGGQSTEAFF,TGCGCCAGCAGCTCGGGCCCAGGGGGTCAATCCACTGAAGCTTTCTTT
.,TRBJ2-5,TRBV27,.,CASRMGQGNQETQYF,TGTGCCAGCAGGATGGGGCAGGGTAACCAAGAGACCCAGTACTTC
.,TRBJ2-3,TRBV24-1,few,CATSDSGTDTQYF,TGTGCCACCAGTGATAGCGGCACAGATACGCAGTATTTT
.,TRBJ2-3,TRBV7-9,once,CASSPHGGQGDTQYF,TGTGCCAGCAGCCCCCATGGGGGGCAAGGAGATACGCAGTATTTT
.,TRBJ2-7,TRBV4-3,.,CASSQGGAEQYF,TGCGCCAGCAGCCAAGGGGGGGCCGAGCAGTACTTC
TRBD2,TRBJ2-5,TRBV27,.,CASSMTSGGIETQYF,TGTGCCAGCAGCATGACTAGCGGGGGGATAGAGACCCAGTACTTC
.,TRBJ1-3,TRBV7-9,.,CASSPYGTGNTIYF,TGTGCCAGCAGCCCCTATGGTACTGGAAACACCATATATTTT
.,TRBJ2-3,TRBV6-2/TRBV6-3,few,CASSSYRAFTDTQYF,TGTGCCAGCAGCTCATACAGGGCATTCACAGATACGCAGTATTTT
TRBD1,TRBJ2-2,TRBV20-1,.,CSARRTGVTGELFF,TGCAGTGCTAGAAGGACAGGGGTCACCGGGGAGCTGTTTTTT